The sequence of this TCR beta chain was determined in a study of lymphopenia after photon versus proton radiotherapy. The length of the CDR3 is 14 residues. Trimming removed 10 bases at V and 5 bases at J, with 17 bases between. The germline V gene encodes CDR1 ENHRY and CDR2 SYGVKD. Method: immunoSEQ multiplex PCR; TCRdb's copy keeps in-frame clones and lacks some. The data show tens of thousands of clones, around 83% seen once. This clone was detected a few times. V is TRBV10-3 and J is TRBJ1-4; D is unclear. This TCR came from a woman in her 70s with pancreatic cancer. Some clones in this sample may be carry-over from other donors' samples. The sample here was peripheral blood, taken from a patient treated with proton-based radiotherapy. The DNA of the CDR3 is TGTGCCACCTCCCGAGGGAATACCAATGAAAAACTGTTTTTT. Amino acids: CATSRGNTNEKLFF.